Detailed here is one T cell receptor (beta chain). Authors' processing steps: Estimation of nucleated cell counts was performed using reference gene primer amplification. Here immunoSEQ multiplex PCR was the method, and the copy in TCRdb shows in-frame clones only, minus some. V and J calls and clone size come straight from that table; D and trimming were deduced from the DNA. The sample holds about 99,000 clones, 70% to 90% seen once. The data were obtained in a study of blood T cell repertoires in COVID-19. Across the study: COVID-19 samples, acute and convalescent, were from the United States, Italy and Spain.

The germline gives CDR1 SGHNT, CDR2 YYREEE (reference sequence). V was clipped by 0 bases and J by 5 bases, with 6 bases between them. There are 12 residues in the CDR3. The chain joins TRBV5-4 to TRBJ2-7; D remains ambiguous. The material sequenced was peripheral blood. The clonotype originates from a woman in her fifties or sixties in a cohort sampled during active or convalescent COVID-19. The CDR3 nucleotides are TGTGCCAGCAGCTTGGGGGCTAACGAGCAGTACTTC. It is translated as CASSLGANEQYF.